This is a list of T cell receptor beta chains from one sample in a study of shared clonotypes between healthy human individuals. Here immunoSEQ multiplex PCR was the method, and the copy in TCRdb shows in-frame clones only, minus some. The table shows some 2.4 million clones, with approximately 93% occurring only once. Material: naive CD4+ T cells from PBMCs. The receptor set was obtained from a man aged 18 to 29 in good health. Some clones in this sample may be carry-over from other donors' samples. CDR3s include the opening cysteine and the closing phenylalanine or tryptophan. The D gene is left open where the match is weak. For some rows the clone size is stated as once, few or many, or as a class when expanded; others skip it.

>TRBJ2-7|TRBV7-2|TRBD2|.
CASSRTGGLAGPNYEQYF
TGTGCCAGCAGCCGGACGGGGGGCCTAGCGGGACCTAACTACGAGCAGTACTTC
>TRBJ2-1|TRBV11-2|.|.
CASSLGYYNEQFF
TGTGCCAGCAGCTTAGGGTACTACAATGAGCAGTTCTTC
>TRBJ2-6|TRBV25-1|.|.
CASSGAGLGANVLTF
TGTGCCAGCAGTGGAGCAGGTCTCGGGGCCAACGTCCTGACTTTC
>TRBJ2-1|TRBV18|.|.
CASSPQGAGSSYNEQFF
TGTGCCAGCTCACCACAGGGGGCGGGGAGCTCCTACAATGAGCAGTTCTTC
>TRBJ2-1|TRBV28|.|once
CASSEGLTGNEQFF
TGTGCCAGCAGCGAGGGGCTTACGGGAAATGAGCAGTTCTTC
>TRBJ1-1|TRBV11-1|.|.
CASSLGRGETEAFF
TGTGCCAGCAGCTTAGGTCGGGGAGAGACTGAAGCTTTCTTT
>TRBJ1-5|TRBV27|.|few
CASSRQGNGQPQHF
TGTGCCAGCAGTCGGCAGGGGAACGGACAGCCCCAGCATTTT
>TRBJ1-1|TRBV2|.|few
CACNPRTTNTEAFF
TGTGCTTGCAATCCCAGGACTACGAACACTGAAGCTTTCTTT
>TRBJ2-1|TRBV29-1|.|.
CSVDHRYNEQFF
TGCAGCGTTGATCACAGGTACAATGAGCAGTTCTTC
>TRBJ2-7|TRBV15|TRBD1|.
CATSGGRGQRSYEQYF
TGTGCCACCAGCGGTGGCAGGGGACAGAGGTCCTACGAGCAGTACTTC
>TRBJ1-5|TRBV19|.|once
CASQSQGSNQPQHF
TGTGCCAGTCAGAGCCAGGGGAGCAATCAGCCCCAGCATTTT
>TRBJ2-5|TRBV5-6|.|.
CASSLVVSQETQYF
TGTGCCAGCAGCTTGGTGGTTAGTCAAGAGACCCAGTACTTC
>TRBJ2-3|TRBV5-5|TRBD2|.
CATAGLAGGDTQYF
TGTGCCACCGCGGGACTAGCGGGAGGAGATACGCAGTATTTT
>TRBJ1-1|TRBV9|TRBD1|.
CASSRGQVTEAFF
TGTGCCAGCAGCAGGGGGCAGGTCACTGAAGCTTTCTTT
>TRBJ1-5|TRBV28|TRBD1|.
CASSSPDRDIQHF
TGTGCCAGCAGTTCCCCCGACAGGGACATCCAGCATTTT
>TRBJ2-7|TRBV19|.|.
CASSIKDGYEQYF
TGTGCCAGTAGTATTAAGGACGGCTACGAGCAGTACTTC
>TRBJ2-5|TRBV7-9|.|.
CASSLGNTEETQYF
TGTGCCAGCAGCTTAGGAAACACTGAAGAGACCCAGTACTTC
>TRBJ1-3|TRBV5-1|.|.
CASRGTGAGPGNTIYF
TGCGCCAGCAGGGGGACCGGAGCAGGGCCCGGAAACACCATATATTTT
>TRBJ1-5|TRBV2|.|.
CASMGGGNQPQHF
TGTGCCAGCATGGGGGGAGGCAATCAGCCCCAGCATTTT
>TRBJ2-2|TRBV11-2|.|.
CASSLGGTGELFF
TGTGCCAGCAGCTTGGGCGGCACCGGGGAGCTGTTTTTT
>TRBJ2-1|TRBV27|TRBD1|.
CASSFWGQVGNEQFF
TGTGCCAGCAGTTTCTGGGGACAGGTGGGAAATGAGCAGTTCTTC
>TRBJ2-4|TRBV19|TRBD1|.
CASTSTGAGFGIQYF
TGTGCCAGTACCTCGACAGGGGCGGGTTTTGGCATTCAGTACTTC